This T cell receptor (beta chain) was observed in a study of lymphopenia after photon versus proton radiotherapy. The study, taken as a whole, reports: Oligoclonal CD8+ Temra expansion after nadir drove photon patients' diversity drop. Larger post-nadir TCR diversity loss correlated inversely with survival in deceased patients. Authors raise, but do not show, better survival with proton therapy.

CDR1 and CDR2 (germline): SGHKS, YYEKEE (reference sequence). The CDR3 is made up of 17 amino acids. Germline trimming cut 4 bases from V and 0 bases from J; bases unmatched to any gene: 6. The method was immunoSEQ multiplex PCR; TCRdb's version includes in-frame clones alone and lacks a portion of them. Seen here are roughly 45,000 clones, approximately 85% observed once, and the top ten hold 2.2%. Worth noting for this clone: Its antigen is undetermined.

The receptor's source is a man in his forties with gastric cancer. The J gene is TRBJ2-6, the V gene TRBV5-5, with 8 positions matching TRBD1. The specimen comprised peripheral blood, sampled from a patient treated with photon-based radiotherapy. The chain's CDR3 is CASSGGTGNSGANVLTF. The CDR3 DNA follows: TGTGCCAGCAGCGGAGGGACAGGAAACTCTGGGGCCAACGTCCTGACTTTC.